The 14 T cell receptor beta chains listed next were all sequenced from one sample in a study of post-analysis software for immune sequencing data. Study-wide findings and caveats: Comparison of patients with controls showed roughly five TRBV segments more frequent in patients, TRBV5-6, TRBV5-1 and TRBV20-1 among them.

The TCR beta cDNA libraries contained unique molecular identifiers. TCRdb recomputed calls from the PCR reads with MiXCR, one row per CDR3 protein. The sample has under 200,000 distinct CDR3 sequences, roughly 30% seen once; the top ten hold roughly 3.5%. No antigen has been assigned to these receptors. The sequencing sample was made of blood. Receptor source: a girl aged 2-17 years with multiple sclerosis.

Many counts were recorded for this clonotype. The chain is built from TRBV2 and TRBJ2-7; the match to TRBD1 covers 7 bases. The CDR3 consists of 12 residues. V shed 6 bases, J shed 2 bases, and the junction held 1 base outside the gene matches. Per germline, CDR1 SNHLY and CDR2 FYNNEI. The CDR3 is CASRGQAYEQYF. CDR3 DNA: TGTGCCAGCAGAGGACAGGCCTACGAGCAGTACTTC.

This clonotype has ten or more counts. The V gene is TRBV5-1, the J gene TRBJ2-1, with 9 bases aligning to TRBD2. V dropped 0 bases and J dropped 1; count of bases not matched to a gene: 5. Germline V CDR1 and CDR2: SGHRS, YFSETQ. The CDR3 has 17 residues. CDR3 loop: CASSLGGRARSYNEQFF. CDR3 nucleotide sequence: TGCGCCAGCAGCTTGGGCGGGAGGGCCCGGTCCTACAATGAGCAGTTCTTC.

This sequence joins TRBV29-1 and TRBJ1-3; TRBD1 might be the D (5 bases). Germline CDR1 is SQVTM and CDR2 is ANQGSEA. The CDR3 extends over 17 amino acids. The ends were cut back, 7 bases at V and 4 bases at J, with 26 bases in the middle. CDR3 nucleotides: TGCAGCGCCAAACCCTTGGGACCCTCAACTACAGGAAACACCATATATTTT. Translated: CSAKPLGPSTTGNTIYF.

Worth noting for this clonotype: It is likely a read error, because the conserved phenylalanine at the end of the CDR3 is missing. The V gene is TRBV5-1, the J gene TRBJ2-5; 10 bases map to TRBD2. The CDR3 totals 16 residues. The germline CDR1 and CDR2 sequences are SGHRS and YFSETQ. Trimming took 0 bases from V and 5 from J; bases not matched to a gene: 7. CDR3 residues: CASSLGLAGEGETQYC. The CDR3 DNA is TGCGCCAGCAGCTTGGGGCTAGCGGGAGAAGGGGAGACCCAGTACTGC.

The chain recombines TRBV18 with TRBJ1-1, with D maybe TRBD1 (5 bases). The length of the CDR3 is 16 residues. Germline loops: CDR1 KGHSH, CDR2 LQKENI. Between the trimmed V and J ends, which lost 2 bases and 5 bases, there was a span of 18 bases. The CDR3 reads CASSPTERLKGTEAFF. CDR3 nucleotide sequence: TGTGCCAGCTCACCAACTGAACGGTTAAAGGGGACTGAAGCTTTCTTT.

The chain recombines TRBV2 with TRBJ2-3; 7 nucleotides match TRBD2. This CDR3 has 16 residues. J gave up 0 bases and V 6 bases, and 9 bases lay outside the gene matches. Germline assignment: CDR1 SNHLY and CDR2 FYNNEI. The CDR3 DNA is TGTGCCAGCAGGGCTCAGAGCGGGACGAGCACAGATACGCAGTATTTT. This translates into CASRAQSGTSTDTQYF.

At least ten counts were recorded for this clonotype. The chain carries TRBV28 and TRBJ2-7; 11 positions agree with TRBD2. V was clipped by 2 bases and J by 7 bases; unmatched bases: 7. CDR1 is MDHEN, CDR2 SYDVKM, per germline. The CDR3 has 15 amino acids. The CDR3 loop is CASSLGPGLAEEQYF. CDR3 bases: TGTGCCAGCAGTTTAGGTCCGGGACTAGCGGAAGAGCAGTACTTC. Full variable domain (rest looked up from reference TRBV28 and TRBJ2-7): DVKVTQSSRYLVKRTGEKVFLECVQDMDHENMFWYRQDPGLGLRLIYFSYDVKMKEKGDIPEGYSVSREKKERFSLILESASTNQTSMYLCASSLGPGLAEEQYFGPGTRLTVT.

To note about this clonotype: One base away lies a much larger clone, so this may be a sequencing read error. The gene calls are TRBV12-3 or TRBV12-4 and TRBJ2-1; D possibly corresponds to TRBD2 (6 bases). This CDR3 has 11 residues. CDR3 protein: CVSSSGPQQFF. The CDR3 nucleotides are TGTGTCAGCAGTAGCGGACCCCAGCAGTTCTTC.

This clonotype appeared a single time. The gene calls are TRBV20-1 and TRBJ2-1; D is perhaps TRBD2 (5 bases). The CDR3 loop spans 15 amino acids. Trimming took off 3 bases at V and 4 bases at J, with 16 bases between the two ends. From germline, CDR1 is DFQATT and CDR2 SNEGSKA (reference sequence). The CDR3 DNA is TGCAGTGCTAGCAGGAGGCCAATTGCGTACAATGAGCAGTTCTTC. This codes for CSASRRPIAYNEQFF.

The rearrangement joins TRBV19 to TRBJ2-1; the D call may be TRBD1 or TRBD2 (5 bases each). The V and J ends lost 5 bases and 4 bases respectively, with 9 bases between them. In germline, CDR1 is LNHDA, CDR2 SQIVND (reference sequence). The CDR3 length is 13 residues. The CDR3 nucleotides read TGTGCCAGTAGTCGGGGACGGTACAATGAGCAGTTCTTC. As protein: CASSRGRYNEQFF.

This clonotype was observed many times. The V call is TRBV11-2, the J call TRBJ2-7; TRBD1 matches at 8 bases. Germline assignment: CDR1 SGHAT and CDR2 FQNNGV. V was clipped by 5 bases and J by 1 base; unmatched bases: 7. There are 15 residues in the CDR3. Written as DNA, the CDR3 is TGTGCCAGCAGCCCTTCCGGGACAGGTTCCTACGAGCAGTACTTC. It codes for CASSPSGTGSYEQYF.

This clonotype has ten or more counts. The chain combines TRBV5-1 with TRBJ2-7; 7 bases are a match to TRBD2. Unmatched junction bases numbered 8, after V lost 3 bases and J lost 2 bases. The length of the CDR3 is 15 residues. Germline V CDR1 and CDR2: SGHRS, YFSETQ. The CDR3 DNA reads TGCGCCAGCAGCTACGGGGGGACTTCAACCTACGAGCAGTACTTC. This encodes CASSYGGTSTYEQYF. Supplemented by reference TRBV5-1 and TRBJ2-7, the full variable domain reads KAGVTQTPRYLIKTRGQQVTLSCSPISGHRSVSWYQQTPGQGLQFLFEYFSETQRNKGNFPGRFSGRQFSNSRSEMNVSTLELGDSALYLCASSYGGTSTYEQYFGPGTRLTVT.

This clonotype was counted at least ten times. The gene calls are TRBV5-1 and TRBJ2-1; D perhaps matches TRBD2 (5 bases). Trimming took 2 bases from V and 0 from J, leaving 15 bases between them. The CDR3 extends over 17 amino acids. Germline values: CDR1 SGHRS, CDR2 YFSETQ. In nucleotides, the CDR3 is TGCGCCAGCAGCTTCCCCCTAGAGCGGACCTCCTACAATGAGCAGTTCTTC. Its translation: CASSFPLERTSYNEQFF.

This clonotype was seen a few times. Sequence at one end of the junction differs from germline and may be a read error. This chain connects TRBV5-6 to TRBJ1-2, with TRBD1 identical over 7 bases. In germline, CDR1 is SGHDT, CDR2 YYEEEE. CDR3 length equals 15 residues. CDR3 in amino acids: CASSLAGGANYGHTF. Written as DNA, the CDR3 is TGTGCCAGCAGCTTAGCAGGGGGAGCTAACTATGGCCACACCTTC.